These 23 T cell receptor beta chains were all obtained from the same sample, sequenced in a study of blood T cells in healthy people across ages. Using a J-beta primer mix together with a sample-barcoded 5' primer, a second PCR was run for 7 to 11 cycles. MiXCR, run by TCRdb on the 5' RACE reads, gives a single entry per CDR3 protein. This table holds under 1 million distinct CDR3 sequences, 44% found once. What was sequenced was blood. The source of these receptors is a man aged 60 to 69 in good health.

The V call is TRBV2, the J call TRBJ2-3; D not certain. Trimming shortened V by 6 bases and J by 3 bases, and 10 bases separated the two germline ends. Per the germline V gene, CDR1 is SNHLY and CDR2 is FYNNEI. CDR3 length equals 13 residues. The CDR3 DNA sequence: TGTGCCAGCAGGTCAATTGGGACAGATACGCAGTATTTT. Translation gives CASRSIGTDTQYF.

This sequence joins TRBV6-4 and TRBJ2-3, with unresolved D. CDR1 is MRHNA and CDR2 is SNTAGT in the germline V gene. The CDR3 runs 14 residues. Trimming stripped 2 bases from V and 1 base from J, with 7 bases between. CDR3 residues: CASSDNWGTDTQYF. For the CDR3, the DNA is TGTGCCAGCAGTGACAACTGGGGCACAGATACGCAGTATTTT.

This clonotype was counted between two and nine times. The V and J genes are TRBV11-3 and TRBJ2-5; the match to TRBD2 covers 11 bases. The trim removed 2 bases at V and 11 bases at J, leaving 10 bases unmatched. Germline assignment: CDR1 SGHNT and CDR2 YENEEA. CDR3 length: 15 amino acids. CDR3 bases: TGTGCCAGCAGCTTAACTAGCGGGAGATACAATGAGCAGTACTTC. It is translated as CASSLTSGRYNEQYF.

This clonotype appeared a few times. The chain carries TRBV12-3 or TRBV12-4 and TRBJ1-2; D gene uncertain. V was clipped by 0 bases and J by 6 bases, with 5 bases between them. This CDR3 region has 12 residues. CDR3 region: CASSLARNGYTF. The CDR3 DNA sequence: TGTGCCAGCAGTTTAGCCAGAAATGGCTACACCTTC.

The table lists this clonotype with a few counts. The V gene is TRBV6-5, the J gene TRBJ2-5; the D is unclear. The CDR3 spans 17 residues. Germline-derived CDR1 and CDR2 are MNHEY and SVGAGI. V was pared by 0 bases and J by 4 bases, with 18 bases between. CDR3 residues: CASSYSKRTLKGETQYF. The CDR3 DNA reads as TGTGCCAGCAGTTACTCGAAGAGGACGCTGAAGGGAGAGACCCAGTACTTC.

This clonotype was recorded a few times. The chain uses TRBV29-1 and TRBJ2-3; a possible D gene is TRBD2 (5 bases). This CDR3 is 14 amino acids long. V was clipped by 3 bases and J by 1 base, with 11 bases between them. The germline V gene has CDR1 SQVTM and CDR2 ANQGSEA. DNA of the CDR3: TGCAGCGTTGAGGTCGGGGTGCGCACAGATACGCAGTATTTT. Translated, it gives CSVEVGVRTDTQYF.

This clonotype was seen only a few times. The V call is TRBV12-3 or TRBV12-4, the J call TRBJ2-1, with 8 bases lining up with TRBD1. The ends lost 5 bases at V and 9 bases at J; junction bases unmatched: 3. This CDR3 is 12 amino acids long. The CDR3 region is CASSTGGGEQFF. CDR3 bases: TGTGCCAGCAGTACAGGGGGTGGTGAGCAGTTCTTC.

With regard to this clonotype: A junction end diverges from the germline sequence, so it may reflect a read error. The chain combines TRBV5-1 with TRBJ1-2, with 11 bases aligning to TRBD1. Germline lookup yields CDR1 SGHRS and CDR2 YFSETQ. The CDR3 has 15 amino acids. The CDR3 is CAGSLEGTGGYGYTF. The CDR3, as DNA: TGCGCCGGCAGCTTGGAGGGGACAGGGGGCTATGGCTACACCTTC.

This clonotype has only a few counts. The chain links TRBV12-3 or TRBV12-4 to TRBJ1-2, with D unresolved. Trimming removed 5 bases at V and 4 bases at J, with 17 bases between. CDR3 length: 15 amino acids. The chain's CDR3 is CASSTGPRPGYGYTF. CDR3 nucleotides: TGTGCCAGCAGTACCGGACCCCGGCCGGGCTATGGCTACACCTTC.

This clonotype was counted at least ten times. An end of the junction does not agree with germline; a read error may underlie this. J is TRBJ2-5 and V is TRBV7-7; TRBD1 aligns across 9 bases. The CDR3 covers 15 residues. The V gene's germline CDR1 is SSHAT and CDR2 FNYEAQ (reference sequence). The CDR3 DNA reads TGTGCTAGCAGCCGAGGGACAGGGTTTGGGGAGACCCAGTACTTC. This encodes CASSRGTGFGETQYF.

The chain links TRBV30 to TRBJ1-4, with 10 bases identical to TRBD1. The CDR3 loop spans 14 amino acids. With V trimmed by 3 bases and J by 7 bases, 5 bases remained unmatched. Germline assignment: CDR1 GTSNPN and CDR2 SVGIG (reference sequence). CDR3 bases: TGTGCCTGGAGACTGACAGGGGGCGGTGAAAAACTGTTTTTT. The encoded protein is CAWRLTGGGEKLFF.

The chain is built from TRBV6-5 and TRBJ2-1; TRBD2 is a possible D gene (7 bases). Germline V CDR1 and CDR2: MNHEY, SVGAGI. The CDR3 contains 15 residues. V gave up 6 bases and J gave up 6 bases, with 18 bases separating them. The CDR3 loop reads CASRGGPEERNEQFF. The CDR3 DNA reads TGTGCCAGCAGGGGGGGGCCCGAGGAACGCAATGAGCAGTTCTTC.

The chain employs TRBV28 and TRBJ2-1; possibly TRBD1 or TRBD2 for D (6 bases each). This CDR3 is 13 amino acids long. V was shortened by 8 bases and J by 10 bases, with 18 bases between the two germline ends. Per germline, CDR1 MDHEN and CDR2 SYDVKM. CDR3 loop: CASSGDRGDEQFF. Here the CDR3 DNA reads TGTGCCAGCTCAGGGGATAGGGGGGACGAGCAGTTCTTC.

This clonotype was found a few times. The rearrangement joins TRBV11-3 to TRBJ2-6; no clear D gene. The CDR3 has 16 amino acids. V shed 4 bases and J shed 4 bases, with 14 bases lying between them. Germline CDR1 reads SGHNT; CDR2 reads YENEEA. The CDR3 DNA follows: TGTGCCAGCAGCTCTCTGAGCTTTGGGGGGGCCAACGTCCTGACTTTC. Protein product: CASSSLSFGGANVLTF.

In this sample, this clonotype turned up a few times. The chain joins TRBV13 to TRBJ2-5; TRBD1 matches at 9 bases. The DNA matches TRBJ2-7 better at its end, which makes the J call doubtful. The germline V gene encodes CDR1 PRHDT and CDR2 FYEKMQ (reference sequence). This CDR3 has 17 amino acids. The CDR3 sequence is CASSLVPGTGQKDEQYF. The CDR3 coding sequence is TGTGCCAGCAGCTTAGTCCCCGGGACAGGGCAGAAGGACGAGCAGTACTTC.

With regard to this clonotype: An end of the junction differs from the germline gene, which may be a read error. The genes are TRBV29-1 and TRBJ2-7; possibly TRBD1 for D (5 bases). The length of the CDR3 is 14 residues. The germline gives CDR1 SQVTM, CDR2 ANQGSEA. The CDR3 is CSVTLAGRSDEQYF. CDR3 coding DNA: TGCAGCGTCACGTTGGCAGGGCGCTCCGACGAGCAGTACTTC.

The chain couples TRBV6-1 to TRBJ2-6, with 7 bases fitting TRBD1. The V and J ends lost 8 bases and 0 bases, in that order; junction bases with no gene match: 13. The length of the CDR3 is 18 residues. In germline, CDR1 is MNHNS, CDR2 SASEGT. CDR3 loop: CASLRAGTDFSGANVLTF. The CDR3 nucleotides read TGTGCCAGCCTAAGGGCTGGGACAGACTTCTCTGGGGCCAACGTCCTGACTTTC.

J is TRBJ1-1 and V is TRBV5-1; D possibly corresponds to TRBD1 (5 bases). Trimming took off 0 bases at V and 7 bases at J, with 19 bases between the two ends. The CDR3 consists of 16 residues. CDR1 and CDR2 from the germline V gene are SGHRS and YFSETQ. CDR3 amino acids: CASSLERGAGRFEAFF. The CDR3 DNA sequence: TGCGCCAGCAGCTTGGAGAGGGGCGCAGGGCGATTTGAAGCTTTCTTT.

This chain joins TRBV4-3 and TRBJ1-1; D is undetermined. The length of the CDR3 is 13 residues. Between the trimmed V and J ends, which lost 0 bases and 5 bases, there was a span of 7 bases. The germline CDR1 and CDR2 sequences are LGHNA and YSLEER. CDR3 in DNA: TGCGCCAGCAGCCAAGATTCGTGGACTGAAGCTTTCTTT. Translating gives CASSQDSWTEAFF.

The V gene is TRBV6-9, the J gene TRBJ2-7; D call uncertain. Germline values: CDR1 MNHGY, CDR2 SVAAGI. CDR3 length: 14 amino acids. V lost 4 bases, J lost 2 bases, and 12 bases lay in between. The CDR3 sequence: CASSFRDGTYEQYF. CDR3 coding DNA: TGTGCCAGCAGTTTCCGTGACGGCACCTACGAGCAGTACTTC.

A note on this clonotype: A junction boundary mismatches the germline segment, possibly from a read error. V is TRBV6-5 and J is TRBJ2-3; D may be TRBD1 (6 bases). CDR1 is MNHEY, CDR2 SVGAGI, per germline. This CDR3 has 15 amino acids. The CDR3, as DNA: TGTGCCAGCAGTTACTCGGGCAGGGGCACAGATATGCAGTATTTT. Amino acids: CASSYSGRGTDMQYF.

This sequence joins TRBV2 and TRBJ2-1; D possibly corresponds to TRBD2 (7 bases). The CDR3 covers 13 residues. Per the germline V gene, CDR1 is SNHLY and CDR2 is FYNNEI. CDR3 region: CATLAEGGSEQFF. The CDR3 nucleotides are TGTGCAACCCTAGCGGAGGGGGGTAGTGAGCAGTTCTTC.

This clonotype was counted at least ten times. The chain combines TRBV15 with TRBJ1-6, with D possibly TRBD1 on 6 matching bases. CDR3 length: 16 residues. The V end lost 0 bases, the J end lost 10 bases, and 16 bases lay between the germline ends. CDR1 is LNHNV, CDR2 YYDKDF, per germline (reference sequence). The DNA of the CDR3 is TGTGCCACCAGCAGAGATCCCCCGGGGGGGGCCTCACCCCTCCACTTT. It encodes CATSRDPPGGASPLHF. The entire variable domain, with the rest obtained from reference TRBV15 and TRBJ1-6, is as follows: DAMVIQNPRYQVTQFGKPVTLSCSQTLNHNVMYWYQQKSSQAPKLLFHYYDKDFNNEADTPDNFQSRRPNTSFCFLDIRSPGLGDTAMYLCATSRDPPGGASPLHFGNGTRLTVT.